The 2 T cell receptor beta chains reported below all come from one sample, sequenced in a study of control samples from healthy donors and cancer patients (dated by TCRdb to the early 2020s). The receptor library was made with the immunoSEQ multiplex PCR assay. Imported from immuneACCESS, the table was reduced by TCRdb to in-frame sequences with V and J called. These copies leave out some clones; in studies compared against another copy, an unresolved V gene accounts for under half, and the cause of the remainder is not known. In this sample the table shows 95,000 to 150,000 clones, about nine tenths of which occur a single time. The ten largest account for approximately 9% of the sample. Sequencing was performed on blood. Every receptor here comes from a man between 35 and 55 years old in good health.

J is TRBJ2-5 and V is TRBV4-2; no reliable D call. This CDR3 has 17 residues. With 1 base removed from V and 2 bases from J, the gap between germline ends came to 17 bases. Germline CDR1 is LGHNA and CDR2 is YNFKEQ. The CDR3 bases are TGTGCCAGCAGCCAAGTCTCGGCTGGGTCAACTCAAGAGACCCAGTACTTC. This sequence encodes CASSQVSAGSTQETQYF.

The genes are TRBV7-2 and TRBJ2-7; TRBD1 agrees at 7 bases. CDR1 SGHTA and CDR2 FQGNSA come from the germline V gene. V lost 5 bases and J lost 0; bases outside the gene matches: 7. The CDR3 contains 15 residues. The CDR3: CASSERTGASYEQYF. The CDR3 nucleotides are TGTGCCAGCAGCGAGAGAACAGGGGCCTCCTACGAGCAGTACTTC.